This T cell receptor (beta chain) was found in a study of neurological immune-mediated disorders. This clonotype was recorded many times. The cDNA was synthesized by means of template-switch 5'RACE, which was carried out with 10-nucleotide random UMIs. TCRdb itself ran the 5' RACE reads through MiXCR, one entry per CDR3 protein. The repertoire holds 30,000 to 35,000 distinct CDR3 sequences, with about 4% as singletons. V lost 0 bases, J lost 2 bases, and 9 bases lay in between. CDR1 is SGHRS, CDR2 YFSETQ, per germline. The CDR3 spans 15 residues. The TCR comes from a woman between 40 and 55 years old in good health. The material sequenced was CD4+ T cells from blood. The chain recombines TRBV5-1 with TRBJ1-5; D call uncertain. CDR3 loop: CASSLDGAGNQPQHF. DNA of the CDR3: TGCGCCAGCAGCTTGGATGGTGCGGGCAATCAGCCCCAGCATTTT.